The 31 T cell receptor beta chains below were found in one sample sequenced in a study of regulatory T cells in long-lasting Graves disease. Library construction for TCR beta used iRepertoire HTBI primers and Arm-PCR of CDR3 regions. TCRdb redid the calling of the multiplex PCR reads with MiXCR, one entry per CDR3 protein. Among 580,000 or so distinct CDR3 sequences, about 16% were seen once, and the ten largest hold more than 10%. Stated time point: newly diagnosed GD, antithyroid drugs for less than 3 months. Isolated PBMC RNA provided the starting material for the TCR library. These data were also filed under a second study, of T cells in Graves' hyperthyroidism and ophthalmopathy.

The sequencing here drew on peripheral blood mononuclear cells (PBMCs), taken at new diagnosis, from a patient treated with antithyroid drugs. All receptors come from a young man with Graves disease.

V usage is TRBV20-1 and J usage is TRBJ2-7; 13 bases are a match to TRBD2. Trimming at V came to 6 bases and at J to 3 bases, leaving 8 bases not matched to a gene. CDR3 length equals 15 residues. Germline values: CDR1 DFQATT, CDR2 SNEGSKA (reference sequence). The CDR3 nucleotides read TGCAGTGCACCCAGGACTAGCGGGAGTGTCTACGAGCAGTACTTC. Amino acid sequence: CSAPRTSGSVYEQYF.

The V gene is TRBV20-1, the J gene TRBJ2-1; D is ambiguous. Germline CDR1 and CDR2: DFQATT and SNEGSKA (reference sequence). Between the trimmed V and J ends, which lost 4 bases and 7 bases, there was a span of 14 bases. The CDR3 has 13 residues. CDR3 loop: CSAKVGGVNEQFF. The CDR3 coding sequence is TGCAGTGCTAAAGTGGGTGGGGTGAATGAGCAGTTCTTC.

The gene calls are TRBV14 and TRBJ2-7; 12 bases map to TRBD1. The J segment lost 4 bases and the V segment lost 4 bases, leaving 11 bases of the junction unmatched. The length of the CDR3 is 17 residues. Germline CDR1 and CDR2: SGHDN and FVKESK. CDR3: CASSPRAGDRGRYEQYF. The CDR3 DNA is TGTGCCAGCAGCCCCCGGGCCGGGGACAGGGGGCGGTACGAGCAGTACTTC.

This clonotype was observed many times. The chain joins TRBV28 to TRBJ2-7, with a weak D call TRBD1 (6 bases). V lost 4 bases to trimming and J lost 6 bases, with 19 bases between them. This CDR3 has 15 amino acids. Germline CDR1 MDHEN, CDR2 SYDVKM. CDR3 nucleotide sequence: TGTGCCAGCAGTTCAACAGGGACCCTTGGGGGCGAGCAGTACTTC. As protein: CASSSTGTLGGEQYF.

This clonotype has at least ten counts. This sequence joins TRBV3-1 and TRBJ2-1, with unresolved D. V lost 5 bases and J lost 2, with 7 bases in between. CDR1 and CDR2 from the germline V gene are LGHDT and YNNKEL (reference sequence). The CDR3 extends over 13 amino acids. The CDR3 protein is CASSAFTYNEQFF. In DNA form, the CDR3 reads TGTGCCAGCAGCGCATTTACCTACAATGAGCAGTTCTTC.

This clonotype has at least ten counts. This rearrangement joins TRBV30 to TRBJ2-1, with TRBD1 identical over 9 bases. Looked up from germline, CDR1 is GTSNPN and CDR2 is SVGIG (reference sequence). The CDR3 loop spans 13 amino acids. J was trimmed by 8 bases and V by 1 base; bases with no gene match: 3. CDR3 in amino acids: CAWSGTGGDEQFF. As DNA, the CDR3 is TGTGCCTGGAGTGGCACAGGGGGCGATGAGCAGTTCTTC.

Ten or more counts support this clonotype. The V and J genes are TRBV29-1 and TRBJ2-3, with 14 bases aligning to TRBD2. The germline V gene has CDR1 SQVTM and CDR2 ANQGSEA. Losses at the gene ends were 0 bases for V and 3 bases for J; bases not matched to a gene: 14. The CDR3 covers 20 residues. The CDR3, as DNA: TGCAGCGTTGAAGATCTACGACTAGCGGGAGGGCGGGTTGATACAGATACGCAGTATTTT. This gives the protein CSVEDLRLAGGRVDTDTQYF.

This clonotype showed up many times. The chain links TRBV10-3 to TRBJ1-5, with D hard to call. Trimming stripped 4 bases from V and 5 bases from J, with 9 bases between. Germline CDR1 and CDR2: ENHRY and SYGVKD. The CDR3 runs 13 residues. CDR3 loop: CAISGNRDQPQHF. DNA for the CDR3: TGTGCCATCAGTGGGAACAGAGATCAGCCCCAGCATTTT.

This clonotype was seen repeatedly, ten times or more. The CDR3 protein is CASSGDRGSYEQYF. The CDR3 bases are TGTGCCAGCAGTGGGGACAGGGGGTCATACGAGCAGTACTTC. V usage is TRBV28 and J usage is TRBJ2-7; 11 bases line up with TRBD1. V trimming: 5 bases; J trimming: 4 bases; junction bases outside the gene matches: 4. Germline V gene sequence: CDR1 MDHEN, CDR2 SYDVKM. CDR3 length: 14 amino acids.

The chain carries TRBV7-8 and TRBJ2-7; weak D call: TRBD1 (6 bases). With 10 bases removed from V and 5 bases from J, the gap between germline ends came to 33 bases. Germline V gives CDR1 SGHVS, CDR2 FQNEAQ. This CDR3 spans 18 amino acids. DNA for the CDR3: TGTGCCACCTCGGGGACCGGGACACGGGTTTTTTCGGGAAACGAGCAGTACTTC. Amino acids: CATSGTGTRVFSGNEQYF.

This clonotype was detected only a few times. The chain links TRBV5-1 to TRBJ1-1; 12 bases match TRBD1. V lost 4 bases, J lost 1 base, and 5 bases stayed unmatched. The length of the CDR3 is 16 residues. CDR1 is SGHRS and CDR2 is YFSETQ in the germline V gene. The CDR3 here is CASSPGTGGKNTEAFF. In nucleotides, the CDR3 is TGCGCCAGCAGCCCAGGGACAGGGGGCAAGAACACTGAAGCTTTCTTT.

This clonotype was observed many times. J is TRBJ1-1 and V is TRBV18; D not resolved. V was pared by 0 bases and J by 1 base, with 12 bases between. This CDR3 has 16 amino acids. The germline V gene has CDR1 KGHSH and CDR2 LQKENI. Here the CDR3 DNA reads TGTGCCAGCTCACCACCCTACAGATCAGCGAACACTGAAGCTTTCTTT. Translating gives CASSPPYRSANTEAFF.

V and J are TRBV7-2 and TRBJ2-2, with TRBD1 matching 8 bases. V shed 4 bases, J shed 7 bases, and the junction held 11 bases outside the gene matches. Germline V CDR1 and CDR2: SGHTA, FQGNSA. The CDR3 length is 16 residues. This chain's CDR3 is CASSWVGQGHNGELFF. In DNA, the CDR3 is TGTGCCAGCAGCTGGGTAGGACAGGGACATAACGGGGAGCTGTTTTTT.

J is TRBJ2-2 and V is TRBV27; 10 bases line up with TRBD1. Germline V lookup: CDR1 MNHEY, CDR2 SMNVEV (reference sequence). The CDR3 is made up of 16 amino acids. The V and J ends lost 7 bases and 5 bases, in that order; junction bases with no gene match: 10. CDR3 DNA: TGTGCCAGCACCTCGGGGACAGGGGCTAGAACCGGGGAGCTGTTTTTT. It translates to CASTSGTGARTGELFF.

This chain joins TRBV18 and TRBJ1-1; TRBD1 is a possible D gene (6 bases). In germline, CDR1 is KGHSH, CDR2 LQKENI. Trimming pared 1 base from V and 8 bases from J, leaving 11 bases between. CDR3 length: 13 amino acids. The DNA of the CDR3 is TGTGCCAGCTCACCACGGACCGACAGGGAAGCTTTCTTT. This sequence encodes CASSPRTDREAFF.

The chain employs TRBV30 and TRBJ2-5; no reliable D call. This CDR3 region has 12 residues. Deletions cut 5 bases from V and 9 bases from J, with 16 bases between. Germline V gene lookup returns CDR1 GTSNPN and CDR2 SVGIG (reference sequence). The CDR3 here is CAWGPPAPPQYF. The CDR3 nucleotides are TGTGCCTGGGGGCCTCCCGCGCCCCCCCAGTACTTC. Drawing the rest from reference TRBV30 and TRBJ2-5, the complete variable domain is SQTIHQWPATLVQPVGSPLSLECTVEGTSNPNLYWYRQAAGRGLQLLFYSVGIGQISSEVPQNLSASRPQDRQFILSSKKLLLSDSGFYLCAWGPPAPPQYFGPGTRLLVL.

The V call is TRBV10-3, the J call TRBJ1-6; D is unresolved. Trimming removed 6 bases at V and 7 bases at J, with 13 bases between. Germline V gene sequence: CDR1 ENHRY, CDR2 SYGVKD. The CDR3 loop spans 14 amino acids. CDR3 DNA: TGTGCCATCAGAAGAGCAAGAGAAAATTCACCCCTCCACTTT. It encodes CAIRRARENSPLHF.

The chain combines TRBV29-1 with TRBJ2-7; D possibly corresponds to TRBD2 (5 bases). Germline V gene sequence: CDR1 SQVTM, CDR2 ANQGSEA. The CDR3 contains 15 residues. V gave up 7 bases and J gave up 3 bases, with 22 bases separating them. In nucleotides, the CDR3 is TGCAGCGCCACGCCCGACCGGACTGCAGGCTACGAGCAGTACTTC. Protein sequence: CSATPDRTAGYEQYF.

This clonotype has at least ten counts. V is TRBV27 and J is TRBJ2-7; D remains unclear. The germline gives CDR1 MNHEY, CDR2 SMNVEV (reference sequence). This CDR3 spans 14 amino acids. Trimming took 0 bases from V and 2 from J, leaving 8 bases between them. This CDR3 is CASSLSHVAYEQYF. The CDR3 nucleotides are TGTGCCAGCAGTTTATCTCACGTAGCCTACGAGCAGTACTTC.

This clonotype was counted only a few times. This chain links TRBV20-1 with TRBJ2-3, with TRBD2 matching 8 bases. The CDR3 is 15 amino acids. The germline gives CDR1 DFQATT, CDR2 SNEGSKA (reference sequence). The V segment lost 0 bases and the J segment 2 bases; nucleotides outside the gene matches: 4. CDR3 amino acids: CSARDLAGPTDTQYF. The DNA for the CDR3 is TGCAGTGCTAGAGACCTAGCGGGCCCCACAGATACGCAGTATTTT.

This clonotype was recorded at least ten times. V usage is TRBV27 and J usage is TRBJ2-3; possibly TRBD2 for D (6 bases). CDR3 length: 17 residues. V was clipped by 7 bases and J by 1 base, with 21 bases between them. CDR1 MNHEY and CDR2 SMNVEV come from the germline V gene (reference sequence). DNA of the CDR3: TGTGCCAGCATCCCACGGGGTCGGGGAGGAGGCACAGATACGCAGTATTTT. It encodes CASIPRGRGGGTDTQYF.

This clonotype appeared a few times. V gene TRBV6-9 combines with J gene TRBJ2-5, with 8 bases lining up with TRBD2. The CDR3 is 16 amino acids. The junction had 11 bases not matched to a gene; V was cut back by 4 bases and J by 4 bases. Germline lookup yields CDR1 MNHGY and CDR2 SVAAGI. The CDR3 bases are TGTGCCAGCAGTTTCCAAGGGACTAGAACCGGAGAGACCCAGTACTTC. Its translation is CASSFQGTRTGETQYF.

This clonotype was seen ten or more times. This chain joins TRBV10-3 and TRBJ2-5, with 12 nucleotides matching TRBD2. This CDR3 has 16 amino acids. CDR1 is ENHRY and CDR2 is SYGVKD in the germline V gene. V lost 5 bases, J lost 4 bases, and 8 bases stayed unmatched. The CDR3 region has the DNA TGTGCCATCAGTTCGCCTAGCGGGAGGGCCACAGAGACCCAGTACTTC. The encoded protein is CAISSPSGRATETQYF.

There are many counts of this clonotype. The J gene is TRBJ1-1, the V gene TRBV3-1; D might be TRBD1 (5 bases). V was clipped by 1 base and J by 5 bases, with 14 bases between them. Germline-derived CDR1 and CDR2 are LGHDT and YNNKEL (reference sequence). CDR3 size: 15 residues. Here the CDR3 DNA reads TGTGCCAGCAGCCAAGGGTCAGGGCATGGGACTGAAGCTTTCTTT. Its protein product is CASSQGSGHGTEAFF.

On this clonotype itself: A much bigger clone sits one base away, suggesting this may be a read error. The chain couples TRBV27 to TRBJ1-1; D is ambiguous. The CDR3 has 14 residues. Trimming took off 5 bases at V and 7 bases at J, with 17 bases between the two ends. The germline V gene encodes CDR1 MNHEY and CDR2 SMNVEV (reference sequence). The DNA of the CDR3 is TGTGCCAGCAGTCCGACTAATGGACGGATTGAAGCTTTCTTT. Translated, it gives CASSPTNGRIEAFF.

This clonotype was counted between two and nine times. This rearrangement joins TRBV20-1 to TRBJ1-1, with 7 bases fitting TRBD1. The CDR3 length is 16 residues. V gave up 0 bases and J gave up 6 bases; unmatched junction bases: 13. Germline loops: CDR1 DFQATT, CDR2 SNEGSKA (reference sequence). The CDR3 is CSARDGLQGRAAEAFF. The CDR3 bases are TGCAGTGCTAGAGATGGATTACAGGGGCGGGCTGCTGAAGCTTTCTTT.

Ten or more counts support this clonotype. The chain is built from TRBV5-1 and TRBJ2-7; D remains ambiguous. The V gene lost 4 bases and the J gene lost 0 bases, with 14 bases spanning the gap. In germline, CDR1 is SGHRS, CDR2 YFSETQ. The CDR3 loop spans 15 amino acids. CDR3 in DNA: TGCGCCAGCAGCCTGCGTACTTCTAGCTCCTACGAGCAGTACTTC. As protein: CASSLRTSSSYEQYF. Full variable domain (outside the CDR3, taken from reference TRBV5-1 and TRBJ2-7): KAGVTQTPRYLIKTRGQQVTLSCSPISGHRSVSWYQQTPGQGLQFLFEYFSETQRNKGNFPGRFSGRQFSNSRSEMNVSTLELGDSALYLCASSLRTSSSYEQYFGPGTRLTVT.

The chain recombines TRBV7-2 with TRBJ2-1, with a weak D call TRBD2 (5 bases). V gave up 2 bases and J gave up 6 bases, with 8 bases separating them. CDR1 is SGHTA, CDR2 FQGNSA, per germline. The CDR3 consists of 13 residues. The CDR3 is CASSLRRTNEQFF. The DNA for the CDR3 is TGTGCCAGCAGCTTAAGGAGGACCAATGAGCAGTTCTTC.

In this sample, this clonotype turned up many times. The chain has TRBV30 and TRBJ1-4, with D unresolved. The CDR3 covers 14 residues. Between the trimmed V and J ends, which lost 1 base and 14 bases, there was a span of 20 bases. Germline values: CDR1 GTSNPN, CDR2 SVGIG (reference sequence). CDR3 bases: TGTGCCTGGAGTGAGGGAGCGGGCCAAAAAAGGCTGTTTTTT. This encodes CAWSEGAGQKRLFF.

A word on this clonotype: Just one base apart from a much larger clone, this may be a read error. The CDR3 carries no conserved terminal phenylalanine or tryptophan, so it likely arises from a read error. V is TRBV2 and J is TRBJ2-7; TRBD1 aligns across 8 bases. Trimming took 3 bases from V and 5 from J; bases not matched to a gene: 3. The germline V gene has CDR1 SNHLY and CDR2 FYNNEI. The CDR3 loop spans 13 amino acids. CDR3 loop: CASSDRTGHEQYS. The CDR3 DNA follows: TGTGCCAGCAGTGACAGGACAGGGCACGAGCAGTACTCC.

This clonotype was detected only a few times. The chain is built from TRBV28 and TRBJ1-2, with TRBD1 matching 7 bases. Germline V gene lookup returns CDR1 MDHEN and CDR2 SYDVKM. The CDR3 is 15 residues long. V gave up 5 bases and J gave up 2 bases; unmatched junction bases: 8. The CDR3 reads CASSTPGTENYGYTF. Here the CDR3 DNA reads TGTGCCAGCAGTACCCCCGGGACAGAGAACTATGGCTACACCTTC.